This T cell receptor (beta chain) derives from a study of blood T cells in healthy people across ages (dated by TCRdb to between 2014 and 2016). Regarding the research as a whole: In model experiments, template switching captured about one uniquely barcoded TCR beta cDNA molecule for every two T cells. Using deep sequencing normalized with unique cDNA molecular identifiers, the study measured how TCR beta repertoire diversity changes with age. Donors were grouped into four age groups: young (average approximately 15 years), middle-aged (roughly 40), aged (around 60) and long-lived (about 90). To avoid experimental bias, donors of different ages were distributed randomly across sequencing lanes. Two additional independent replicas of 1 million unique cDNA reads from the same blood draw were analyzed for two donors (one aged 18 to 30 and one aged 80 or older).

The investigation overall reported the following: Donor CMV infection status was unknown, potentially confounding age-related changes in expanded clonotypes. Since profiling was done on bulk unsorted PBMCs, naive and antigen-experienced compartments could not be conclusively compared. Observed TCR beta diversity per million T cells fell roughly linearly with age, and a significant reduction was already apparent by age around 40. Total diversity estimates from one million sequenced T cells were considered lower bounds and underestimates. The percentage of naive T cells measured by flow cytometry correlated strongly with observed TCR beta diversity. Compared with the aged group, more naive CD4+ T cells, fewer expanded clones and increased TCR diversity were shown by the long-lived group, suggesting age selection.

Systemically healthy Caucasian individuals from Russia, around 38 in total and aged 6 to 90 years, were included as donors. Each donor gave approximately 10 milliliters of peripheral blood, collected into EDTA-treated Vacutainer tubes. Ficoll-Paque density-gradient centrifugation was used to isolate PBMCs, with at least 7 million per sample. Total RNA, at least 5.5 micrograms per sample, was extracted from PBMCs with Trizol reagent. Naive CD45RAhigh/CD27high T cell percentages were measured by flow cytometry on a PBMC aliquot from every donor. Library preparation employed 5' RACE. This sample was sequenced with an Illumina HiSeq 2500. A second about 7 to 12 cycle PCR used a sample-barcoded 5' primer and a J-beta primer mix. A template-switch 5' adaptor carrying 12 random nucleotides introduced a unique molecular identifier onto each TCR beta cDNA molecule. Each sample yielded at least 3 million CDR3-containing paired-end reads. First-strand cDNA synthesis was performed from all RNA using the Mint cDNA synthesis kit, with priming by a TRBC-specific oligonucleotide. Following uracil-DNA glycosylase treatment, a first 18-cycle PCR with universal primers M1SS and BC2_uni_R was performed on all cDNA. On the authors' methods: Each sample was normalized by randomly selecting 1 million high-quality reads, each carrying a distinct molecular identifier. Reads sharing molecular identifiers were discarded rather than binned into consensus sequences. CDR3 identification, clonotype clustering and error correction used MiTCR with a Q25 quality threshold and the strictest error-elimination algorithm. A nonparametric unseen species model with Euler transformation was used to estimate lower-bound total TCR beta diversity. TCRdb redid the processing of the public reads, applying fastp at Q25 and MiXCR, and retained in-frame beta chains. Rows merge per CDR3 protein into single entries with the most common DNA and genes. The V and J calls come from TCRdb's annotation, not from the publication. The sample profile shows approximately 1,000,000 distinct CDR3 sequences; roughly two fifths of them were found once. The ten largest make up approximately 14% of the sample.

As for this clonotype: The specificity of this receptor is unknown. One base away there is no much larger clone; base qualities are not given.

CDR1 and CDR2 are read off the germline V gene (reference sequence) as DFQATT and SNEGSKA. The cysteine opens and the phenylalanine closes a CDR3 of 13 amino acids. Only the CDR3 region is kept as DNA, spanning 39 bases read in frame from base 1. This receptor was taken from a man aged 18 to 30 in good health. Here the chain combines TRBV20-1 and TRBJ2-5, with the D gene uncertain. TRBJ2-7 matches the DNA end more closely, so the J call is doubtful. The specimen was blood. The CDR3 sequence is CSARDRSNGEQYF. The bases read TGCAGTGCTAGAGATCGTAGTAACGGCGAGCAGTACTTC.